This T cell receptor (beta chain) stems from a study of STAT3 mutations in large granular lymphocyte leukemia. Study-wide background: Roughly half of the longitudinally sequenced T-LGLL patients carried detectable canonical activating STAT3 mutations.

Deletions cut 7 bases from V and 3 bases from J, with 10 bases between. CDR1 MDHEN and CDR2 SYDVKM come from the germline V gene. This CDR3 is 12 amino acids long. Sequenced by immunoSEQ multiplex PCR; TCRdb stores in-frame clones only, minus some. The sample carries roughly 11,000 clones, about 76% recorded once. Concerning this clone: Its antigen is undetermined.

The study's findings and limits: Some patients had dominant TCR clones larger than their STAT3 mutant burden. At least one immunodominant TCR beta clonotype appeared in every T-cell large granular lymphocyte leukemia patient.

The sequenced sample was peripheral blood mononuclear cells. This clonotype was obtained from a man aged 60 to 69 with T-cell large granular lymphocyte leukemia. Some clones in this sample may be carry-over from other donors' samples. The J gene is TRBJ2-7, the V gene TRBV28; the D gene is possibly TRBD1 (6 bases). The CDR3 reads CASTTGNYEQYF. CDR3 DNA: TGTGCCAGCACGACAGGAAACTACGAGCAGTACTTC.